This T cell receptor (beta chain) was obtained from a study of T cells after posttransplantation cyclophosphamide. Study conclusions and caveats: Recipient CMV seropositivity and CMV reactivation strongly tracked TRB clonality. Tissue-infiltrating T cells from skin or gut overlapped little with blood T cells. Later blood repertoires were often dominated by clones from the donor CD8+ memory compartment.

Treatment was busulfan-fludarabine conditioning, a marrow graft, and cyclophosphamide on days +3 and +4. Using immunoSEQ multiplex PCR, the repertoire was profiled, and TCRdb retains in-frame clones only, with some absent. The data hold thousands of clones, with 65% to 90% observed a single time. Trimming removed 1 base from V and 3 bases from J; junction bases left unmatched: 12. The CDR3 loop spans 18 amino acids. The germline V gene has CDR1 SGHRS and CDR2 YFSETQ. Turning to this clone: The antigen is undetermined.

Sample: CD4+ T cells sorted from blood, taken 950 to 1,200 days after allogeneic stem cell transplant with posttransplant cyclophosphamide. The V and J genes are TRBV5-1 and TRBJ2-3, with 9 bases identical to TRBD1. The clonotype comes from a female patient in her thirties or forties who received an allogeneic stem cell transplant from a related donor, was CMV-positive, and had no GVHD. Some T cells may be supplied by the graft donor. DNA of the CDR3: TGCGCCAGCAGCTTGAGCCCTCCGGGACAGGGTGGGACAGATACGCAGTATTTT. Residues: CASSLSPPGQGGTDTQYF.